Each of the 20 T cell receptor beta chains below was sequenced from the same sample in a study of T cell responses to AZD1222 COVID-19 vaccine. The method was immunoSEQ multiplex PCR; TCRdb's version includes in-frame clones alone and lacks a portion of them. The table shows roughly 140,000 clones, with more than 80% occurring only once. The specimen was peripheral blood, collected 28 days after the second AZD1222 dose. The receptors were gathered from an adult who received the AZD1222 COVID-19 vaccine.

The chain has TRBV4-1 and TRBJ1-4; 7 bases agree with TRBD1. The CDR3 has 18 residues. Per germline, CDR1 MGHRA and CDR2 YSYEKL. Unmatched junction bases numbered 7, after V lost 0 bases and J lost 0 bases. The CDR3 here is CASSQDWDSYSTNEKLFF. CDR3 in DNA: TGCGCCAGCAGCCAAGATTGGGACAGCTATTCAACTAATGAAAAACTGTTTTTT.

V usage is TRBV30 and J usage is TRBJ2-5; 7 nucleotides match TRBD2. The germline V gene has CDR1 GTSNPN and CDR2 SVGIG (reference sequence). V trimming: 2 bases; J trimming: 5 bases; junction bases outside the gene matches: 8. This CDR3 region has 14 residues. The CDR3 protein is CAWSRRGVGETQYF. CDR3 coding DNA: TGTGCCTGGAGTCGTCGGGGGGTCGGGGAGACCCAGTACTTC.

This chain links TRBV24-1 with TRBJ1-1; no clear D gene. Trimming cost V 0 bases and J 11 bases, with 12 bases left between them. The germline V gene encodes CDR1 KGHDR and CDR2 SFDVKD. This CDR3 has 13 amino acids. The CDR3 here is CATSDLLSKEAFF. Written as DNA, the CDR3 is TGTGCCACCAGTGATTTGCTGTCCAAGGAGGCTTTCTTT.

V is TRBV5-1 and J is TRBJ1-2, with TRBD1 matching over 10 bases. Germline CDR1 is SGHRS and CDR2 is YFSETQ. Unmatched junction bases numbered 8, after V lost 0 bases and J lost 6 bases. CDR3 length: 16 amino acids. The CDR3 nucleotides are TGCGCCAGCAGCTTGGCTGCGCGACAGGGGGCCGATGGCTACACCTTC. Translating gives CASSLAARQGADGYTF.

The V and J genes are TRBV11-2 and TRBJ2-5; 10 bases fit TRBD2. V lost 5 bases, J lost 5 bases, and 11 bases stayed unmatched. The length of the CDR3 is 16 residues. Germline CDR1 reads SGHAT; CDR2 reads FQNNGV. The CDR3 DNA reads TGTGCCAGCAGCCCTCTAGCGGGAGTTGGTTCCGAGACCCAGTACTTC. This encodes CASSPLAGVGSETQYF.

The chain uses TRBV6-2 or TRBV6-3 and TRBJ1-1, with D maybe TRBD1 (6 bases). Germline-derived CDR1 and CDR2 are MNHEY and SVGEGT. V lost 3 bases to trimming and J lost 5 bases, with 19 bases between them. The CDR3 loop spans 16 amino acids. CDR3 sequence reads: CASSYRGAHLGTEAFF. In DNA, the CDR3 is TGTGCCAGCAGTTATCGGGGGGCCCACCTGGGAACTGAAGCTTTCTTT.

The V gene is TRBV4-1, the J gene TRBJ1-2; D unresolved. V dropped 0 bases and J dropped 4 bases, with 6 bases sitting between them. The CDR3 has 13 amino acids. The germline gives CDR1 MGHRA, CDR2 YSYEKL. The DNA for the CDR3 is TGCGCCAGCAGCCAAGACCGGGCCTATGGCTACACCTTC. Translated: CASSQDRAYGYTF.

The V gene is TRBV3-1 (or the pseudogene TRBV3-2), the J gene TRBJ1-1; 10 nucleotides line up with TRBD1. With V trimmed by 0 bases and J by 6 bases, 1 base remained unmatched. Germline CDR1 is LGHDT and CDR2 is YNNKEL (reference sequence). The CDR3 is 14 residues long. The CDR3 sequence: CASSQEGTGAEAFF. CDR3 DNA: TGTGCCAGCAGCCAAGAGGGGACAGGGGCTGAAGCTTTCTTT.

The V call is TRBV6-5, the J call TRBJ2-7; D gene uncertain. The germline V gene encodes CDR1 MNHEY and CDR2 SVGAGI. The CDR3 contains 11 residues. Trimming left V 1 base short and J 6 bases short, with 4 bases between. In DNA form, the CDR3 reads TGTGCCAGCAGTTACTGGGGCGAGCAGTACTTC. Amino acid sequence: CASSYWGEQYF.

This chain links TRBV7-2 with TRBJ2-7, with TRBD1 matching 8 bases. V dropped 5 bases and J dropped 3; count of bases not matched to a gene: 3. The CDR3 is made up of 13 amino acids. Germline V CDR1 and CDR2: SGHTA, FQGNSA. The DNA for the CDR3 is TGTGCCAGCAGCCCAGGACAGGGCTACGAGCAGTACTTC. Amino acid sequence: CASSPGQGYEQYF.

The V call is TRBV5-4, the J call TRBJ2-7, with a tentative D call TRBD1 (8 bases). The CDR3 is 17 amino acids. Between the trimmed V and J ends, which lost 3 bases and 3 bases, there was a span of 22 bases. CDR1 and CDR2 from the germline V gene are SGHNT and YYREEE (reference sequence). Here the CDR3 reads CASSSPLGQGGDYEQYF. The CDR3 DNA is TGTGCCAGCAGCTCCCCTCTAGGACAGGGAGGGGACTACGAGCAGTACTTC.

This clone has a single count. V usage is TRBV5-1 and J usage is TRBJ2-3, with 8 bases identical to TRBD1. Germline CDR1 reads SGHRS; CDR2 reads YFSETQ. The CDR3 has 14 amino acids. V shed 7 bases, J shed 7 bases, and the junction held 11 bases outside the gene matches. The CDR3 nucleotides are TGCGCCAGCTCCCCAGGACAGGGAGGAAATACGCAGTATTTT. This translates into CASSPGQGGNTQYF.

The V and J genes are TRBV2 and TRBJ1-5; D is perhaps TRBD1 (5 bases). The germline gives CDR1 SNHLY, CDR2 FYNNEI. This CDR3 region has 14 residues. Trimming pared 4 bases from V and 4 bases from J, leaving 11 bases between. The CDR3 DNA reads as TGTGCCAGCAGTGGCAGGGTCACTAATCAGCCCCAGCATTTT. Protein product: CASSGRVTNQPQHF.

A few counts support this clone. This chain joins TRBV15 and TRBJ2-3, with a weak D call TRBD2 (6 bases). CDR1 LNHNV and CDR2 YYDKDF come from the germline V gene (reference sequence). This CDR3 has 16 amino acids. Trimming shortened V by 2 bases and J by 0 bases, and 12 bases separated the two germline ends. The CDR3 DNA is TGTGCCACCAGCAGATTCGAGGGACTTAGCACAGATACGCAGTATTTT. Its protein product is CATSRFEGLSTDTQYF.

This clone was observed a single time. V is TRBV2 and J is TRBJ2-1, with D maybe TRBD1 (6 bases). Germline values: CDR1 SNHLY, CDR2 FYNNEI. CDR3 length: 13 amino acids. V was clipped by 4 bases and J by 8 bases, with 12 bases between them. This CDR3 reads CASSVRQAYEQFF. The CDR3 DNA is TGTGCCAGCAGTGTTCGACAGGCCTATGAGCAGTTCTTC.

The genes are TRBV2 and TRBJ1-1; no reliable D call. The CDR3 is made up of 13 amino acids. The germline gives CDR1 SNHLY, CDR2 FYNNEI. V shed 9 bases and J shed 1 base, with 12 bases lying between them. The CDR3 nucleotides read TGTGCCAGTCAAAAGGGCGGGAACACTGAAGCTTTCTTT. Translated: CASQKGGNTEAFF.

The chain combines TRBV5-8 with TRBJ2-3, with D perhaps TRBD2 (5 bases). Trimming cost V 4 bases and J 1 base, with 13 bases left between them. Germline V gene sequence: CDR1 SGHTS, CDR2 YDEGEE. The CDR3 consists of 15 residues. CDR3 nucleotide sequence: TGTGCCAGCAGCGTAAGACTCGGGGGCACAGATACGCAGTATTTT. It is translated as CASSVRLGGTDTQYF.

In nucleotides, the CDR3 is TGTGCCAGCAGCCATTACAGGGATAACACTGAAGCTTTCTTT. Translating it yields CASSHYRDNTEAFF. The V and J genes are TRBV3-1 (or the pseudogene TRBV3-2) and TRBJ1-1; D might be TRBD1 (6 bases). The CDR3 runs 14 residues. V was cut by 3 bases and J by 2 bases, with 10 bases left in between. The germline gives CDR1 LGHDT, CDR2 YNNKEL (reference sequence).

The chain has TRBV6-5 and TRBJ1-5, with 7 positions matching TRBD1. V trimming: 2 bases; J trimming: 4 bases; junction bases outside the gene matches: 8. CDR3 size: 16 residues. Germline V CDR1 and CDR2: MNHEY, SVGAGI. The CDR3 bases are TGTGCCAGCAGTTACGACCCCGGGACAGCGAATCAGCCCCAGCATTTT. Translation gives CASSYDPGTANQPQHF.

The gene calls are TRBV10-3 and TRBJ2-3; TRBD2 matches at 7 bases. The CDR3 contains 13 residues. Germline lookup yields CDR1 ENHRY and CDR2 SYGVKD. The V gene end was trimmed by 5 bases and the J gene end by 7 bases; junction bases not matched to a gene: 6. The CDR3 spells CAISNAGVNTQYF. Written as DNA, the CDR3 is TGTGCCATCAGTAACGCGGGGGTAAATACGCAGTATTTT.